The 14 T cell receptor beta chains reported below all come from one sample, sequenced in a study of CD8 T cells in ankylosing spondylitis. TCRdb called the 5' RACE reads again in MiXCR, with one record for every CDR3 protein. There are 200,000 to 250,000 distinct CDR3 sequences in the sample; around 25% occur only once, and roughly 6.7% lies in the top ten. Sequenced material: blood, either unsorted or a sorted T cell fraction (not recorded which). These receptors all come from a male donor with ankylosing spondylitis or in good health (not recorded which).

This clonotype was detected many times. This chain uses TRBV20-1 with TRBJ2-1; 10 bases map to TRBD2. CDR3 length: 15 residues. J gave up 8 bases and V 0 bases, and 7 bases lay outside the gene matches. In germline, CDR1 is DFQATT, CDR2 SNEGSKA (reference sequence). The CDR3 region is CSARDTASGSHEQFF. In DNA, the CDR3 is TGCAGTGCTAGAGATACGGCTAGCGGGAGTCATGAGCAGTTCTTC.

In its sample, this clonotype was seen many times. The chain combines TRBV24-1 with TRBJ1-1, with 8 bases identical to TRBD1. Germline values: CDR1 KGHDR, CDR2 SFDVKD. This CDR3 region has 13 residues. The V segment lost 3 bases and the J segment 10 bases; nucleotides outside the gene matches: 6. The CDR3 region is CATSDGRGLGAFF. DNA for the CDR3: TGTGCCACCAGTGATGGCAGGGGGCTAGGAGCTTTCTTT.

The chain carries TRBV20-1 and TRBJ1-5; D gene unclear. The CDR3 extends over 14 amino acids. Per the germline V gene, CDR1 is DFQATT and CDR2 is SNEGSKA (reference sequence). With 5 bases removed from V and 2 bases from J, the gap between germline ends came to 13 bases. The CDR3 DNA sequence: TGCAGTGCTCTGCCGGCCTTGGGCAATCAGCCCCAGCATTTT. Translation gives CSALPALGNQPQHF.

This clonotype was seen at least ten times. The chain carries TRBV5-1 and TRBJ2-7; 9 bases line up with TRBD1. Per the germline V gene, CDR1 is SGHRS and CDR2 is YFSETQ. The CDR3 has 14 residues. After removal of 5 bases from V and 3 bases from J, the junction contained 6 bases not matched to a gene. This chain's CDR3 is CASRSRGQGYEQYF. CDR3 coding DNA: TGCGCCAGCAGGTCCCGGGGACAGGGCTACGAGCAGTACTTC.

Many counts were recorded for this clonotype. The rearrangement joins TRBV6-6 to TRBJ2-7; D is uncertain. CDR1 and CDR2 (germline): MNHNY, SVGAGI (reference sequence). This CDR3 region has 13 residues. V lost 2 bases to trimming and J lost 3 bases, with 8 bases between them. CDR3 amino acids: CASSYKRNYEQYF. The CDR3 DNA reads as TGTGCCAGCAGTTACAAACGAAACTACGAGCAGTACTTC.

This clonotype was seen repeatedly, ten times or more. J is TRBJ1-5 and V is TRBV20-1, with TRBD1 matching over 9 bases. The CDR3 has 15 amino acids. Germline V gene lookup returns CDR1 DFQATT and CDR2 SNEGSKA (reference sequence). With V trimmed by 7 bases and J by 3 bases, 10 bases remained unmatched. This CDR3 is CSVAGQGFDNQPQHF. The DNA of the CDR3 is TGCAGTGTCGCCGGACAGGGGTTTGACAATCAGCCCCAGCATTTT.

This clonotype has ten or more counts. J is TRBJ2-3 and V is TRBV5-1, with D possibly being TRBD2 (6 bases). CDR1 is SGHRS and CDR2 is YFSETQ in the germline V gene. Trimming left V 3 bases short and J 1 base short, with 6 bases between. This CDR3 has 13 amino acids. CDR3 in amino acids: CASSSSGTDTQYF. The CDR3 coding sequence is TGCGCCAGCAGCTCTAGCGGCACAGATACGCAGTATTTT. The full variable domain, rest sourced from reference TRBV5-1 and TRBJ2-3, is KAGVTQTPRYLIKTRGQQVTLSCSPISGHRSVSWYQQTPGQGLQFLFEYFSETQRNKGNFPGRFSGRQFSNSRSEMNVSTLELGDSALYLCASSSSGTDTQYFGPGTRLTVL.

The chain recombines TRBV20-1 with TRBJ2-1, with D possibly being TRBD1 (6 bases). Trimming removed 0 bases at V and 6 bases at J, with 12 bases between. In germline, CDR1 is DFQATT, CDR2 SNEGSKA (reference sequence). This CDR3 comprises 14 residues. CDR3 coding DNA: TGCAGTGCTAGAGATGGGGGCAGTGGCAATGAGCAGTTCTTC. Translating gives CSARDGGSGNEQFF.

The CDR3 DNA reads TGCAGTGCTGGGGGGCTAGCTTTGAATGAGCAGTTCTTC. Its translation is CSAGGLALNEQFF. This chain connects TRBV20-1 to TRBJ2-1; D possibly matches TRBD1 or TRBD2 (6 bases each). The V gene's germline CDR1 is DFQATT and CDR2 SNEGSKA (reference sequence). The CDR3 sequence is 13 residues long. The V gene lost 5 bases and the J gene lost 7 bases, with 15 bases spanning the gap.

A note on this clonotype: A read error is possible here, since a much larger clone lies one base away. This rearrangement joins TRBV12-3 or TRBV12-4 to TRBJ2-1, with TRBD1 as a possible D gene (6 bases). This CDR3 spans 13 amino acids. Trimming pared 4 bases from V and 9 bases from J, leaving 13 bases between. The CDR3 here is CASSSSTDSEQFF. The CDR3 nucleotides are TGTGCCAGCAGTTCCTCAACGGACAGTGAGCAGTTCTTC.

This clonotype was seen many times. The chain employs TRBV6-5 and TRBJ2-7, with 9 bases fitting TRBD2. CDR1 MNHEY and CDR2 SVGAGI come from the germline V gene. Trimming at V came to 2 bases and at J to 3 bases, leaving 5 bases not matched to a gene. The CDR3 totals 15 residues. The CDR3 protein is CASSYGLAGSYEQYF. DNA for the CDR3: TGTGCCAGCAGTTACGGGCTAGCGGGAAGCTACGAGCAGTACTTC.

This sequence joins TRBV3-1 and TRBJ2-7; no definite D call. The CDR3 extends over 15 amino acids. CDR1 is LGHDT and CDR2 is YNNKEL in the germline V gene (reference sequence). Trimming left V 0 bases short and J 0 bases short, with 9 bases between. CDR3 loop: CASSQEIFRSYEQYF. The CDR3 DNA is TGTGCCAGCAGCCAAGAAATCTTCCGCTCCTACGAGCAGTACTTC.

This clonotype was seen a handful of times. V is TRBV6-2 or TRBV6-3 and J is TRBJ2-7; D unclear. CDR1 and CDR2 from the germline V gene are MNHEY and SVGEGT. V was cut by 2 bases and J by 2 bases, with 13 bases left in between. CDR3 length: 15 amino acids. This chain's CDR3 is CASSYGAEKPYEQYF. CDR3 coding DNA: TGTGCCAGCAGTTACGGTGCGGAAAAACCCTACGAGCAGTACTTC.

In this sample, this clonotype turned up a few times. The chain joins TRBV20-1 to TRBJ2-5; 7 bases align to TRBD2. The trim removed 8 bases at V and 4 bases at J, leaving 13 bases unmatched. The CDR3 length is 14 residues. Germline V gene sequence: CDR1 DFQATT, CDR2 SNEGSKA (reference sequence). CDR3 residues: CSTSGGGQGETQYF. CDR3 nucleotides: TGCAGTACCTCGGGGGGAGGCCAAGGAGAGACCCAGTACTTC.